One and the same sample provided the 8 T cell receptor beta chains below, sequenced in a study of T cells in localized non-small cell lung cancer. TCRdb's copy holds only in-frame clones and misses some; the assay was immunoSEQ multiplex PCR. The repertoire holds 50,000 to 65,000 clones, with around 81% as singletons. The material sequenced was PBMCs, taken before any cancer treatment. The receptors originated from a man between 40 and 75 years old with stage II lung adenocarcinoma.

DNA of the CDR3: TGTGCCAGCTCCGGGCCGCCAGATACGCAGTATTTT. It encodes CASSGPPDTQYF. The gene calls are TRBV18 and TRBJ2-3; D remains ambiguous. The CDR3 covers 12 residues. The V end lost 6 bases, the J end lost 4 bases, and 8 bases lay between the germline ends. CDR1 is KGHSH and CDR2 is LQKENI in the germline V gene.

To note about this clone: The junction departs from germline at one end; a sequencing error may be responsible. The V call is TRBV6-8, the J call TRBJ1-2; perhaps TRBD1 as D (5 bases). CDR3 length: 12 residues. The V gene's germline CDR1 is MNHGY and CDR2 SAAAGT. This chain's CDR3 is CASSPNRGKDSF. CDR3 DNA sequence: TGTGCCAGCTCCCCCAATAGGGGTAAGGACTCCTTC.

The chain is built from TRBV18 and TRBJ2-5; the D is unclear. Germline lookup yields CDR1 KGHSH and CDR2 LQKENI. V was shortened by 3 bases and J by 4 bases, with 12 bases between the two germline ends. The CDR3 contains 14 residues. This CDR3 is CASSPELGTETQYF. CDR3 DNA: TGTGCCAGCTCACCGGAACTCGGCACAGAGACCCAGTACTTC. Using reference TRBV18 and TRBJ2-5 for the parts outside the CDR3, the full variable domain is NAGVMQNPRHLVRRRGQEARLRCSPMKGHSHVYWYRQLPEEGLKFMVYLQKENIIDESGMPKERFSAEFPKEGPSILRIQQVVRGDSAAYFCASSPELGTETQYFGPGTRLLVL.

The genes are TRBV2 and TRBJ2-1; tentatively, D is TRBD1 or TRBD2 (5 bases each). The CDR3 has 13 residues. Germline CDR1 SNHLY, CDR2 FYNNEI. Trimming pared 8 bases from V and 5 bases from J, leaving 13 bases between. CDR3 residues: CASGRDGNNEQFF. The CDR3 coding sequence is TGTGCCAGCGGCCGGGACGGAAACAATGAGCAGTTCTTC.

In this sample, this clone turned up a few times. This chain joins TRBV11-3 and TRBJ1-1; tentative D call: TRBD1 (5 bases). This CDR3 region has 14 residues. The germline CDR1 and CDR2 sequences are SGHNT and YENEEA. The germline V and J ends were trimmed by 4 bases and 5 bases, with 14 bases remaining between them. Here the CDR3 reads CASSSREPKTEAFF. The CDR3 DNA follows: TGTGCCAGCAGCTCCAGGGAGCCGAAGACTGAAGCTTTCTTT. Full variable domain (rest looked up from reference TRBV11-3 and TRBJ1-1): EAGVVQSPRYKIIEKKQPVAFWCNPISGHNTLYWYLQNLGQGPELLIRYENEEAVDDSQLPKDRFSAERLKGVDSTLKIQPAELGDSAVYLCASSSREPKTEAFFGQGTRLTVV.

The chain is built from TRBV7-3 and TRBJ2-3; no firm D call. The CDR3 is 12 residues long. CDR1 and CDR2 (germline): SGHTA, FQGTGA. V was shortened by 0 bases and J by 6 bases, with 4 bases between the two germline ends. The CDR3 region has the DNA TGTGCCAGCAGCTTAACGGGGGATACGCAGTATTTT. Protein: CASSLTGDTQYF.

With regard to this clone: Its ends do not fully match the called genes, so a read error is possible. CDR3 bases: TGTGCCAGCGGTGAGGGAGATACGCAGTATTTT. It translates to CASGEGDTQYF. This sequence joins TRBV6-4 and TRBJ2-3; tentative D call: TRBD2 (5 bases). This CDR3 comprises 11 residues. CDR1 is MRHNA and CDR2 is SNTAGT in the germline V gene.

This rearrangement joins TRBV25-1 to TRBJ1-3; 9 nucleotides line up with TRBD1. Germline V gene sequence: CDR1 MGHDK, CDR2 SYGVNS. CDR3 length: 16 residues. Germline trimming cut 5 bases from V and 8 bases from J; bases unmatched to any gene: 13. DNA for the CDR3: TGTGCCAGCAGTCCCTACCTCGGGACAGGGATAGACACCATATATTTT. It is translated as CASSPYLGTGIDTIYF.